This T cell receptor beta chain was recovered during a study of beta chain features in type 1 diabetes. Study in general: All samples yielded some 110 million examined sorted cells. General observations from the study: There were fewer insertions and more deletions at the VDJ junctions of type 1 diabetes patients. Across all four CD4+ subsets, people with type 1 diabetes showed modestly shorter TCRB CDR3s.

The investigators reverse transcribed all of the isolated RNA, so they sequenced expressed TCRB transcripts. Assay: immunoSEQ multiplex PCR; the TCRdb copy retains only in-frame clones and omits some. The sample includes about 160,000 clones, 7% to 9% of them seen just once. Trimming stripped 3 bases from V and 6 bases from J, with 8 bases between. Germline V gene data show CDR1 as SGDLS and CDR2 as YYNGEE. The CDR3 extends over 12 amino acids. Concerning this clone itself: The antigen is unknown.

The sequencing input was central memory CD4+ T cells from blood. The clonotype was recovered from a man younger than 30 with type 1 diabetes. The V and J genes are TRBV9 and TRBJ2-3; D remains ambiguous. CDR3 sequence (DNA): TGTGCCAGCAGCGCCTCCGGTGATACGCAGTATTTT. This codes for CASSASGDTQYF.